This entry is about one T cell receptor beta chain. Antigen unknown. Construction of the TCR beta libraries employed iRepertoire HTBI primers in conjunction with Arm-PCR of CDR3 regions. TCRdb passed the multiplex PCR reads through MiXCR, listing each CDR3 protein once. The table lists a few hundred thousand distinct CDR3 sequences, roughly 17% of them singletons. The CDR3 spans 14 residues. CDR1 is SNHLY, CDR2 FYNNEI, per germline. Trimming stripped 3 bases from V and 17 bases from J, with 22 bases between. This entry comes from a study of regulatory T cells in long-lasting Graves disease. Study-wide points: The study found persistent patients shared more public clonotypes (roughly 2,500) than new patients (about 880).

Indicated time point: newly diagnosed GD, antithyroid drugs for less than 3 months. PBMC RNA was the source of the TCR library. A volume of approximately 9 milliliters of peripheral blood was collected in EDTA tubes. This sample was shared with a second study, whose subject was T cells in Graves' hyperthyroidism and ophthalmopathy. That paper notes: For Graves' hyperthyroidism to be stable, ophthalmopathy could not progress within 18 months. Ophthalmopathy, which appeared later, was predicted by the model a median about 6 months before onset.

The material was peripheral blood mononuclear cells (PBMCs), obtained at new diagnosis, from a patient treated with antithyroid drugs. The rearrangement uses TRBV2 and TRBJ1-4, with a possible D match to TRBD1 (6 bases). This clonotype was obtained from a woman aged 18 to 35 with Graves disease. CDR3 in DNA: TGTGCCAGCAGTGATGGGGGGGCGAACACCGGTCCTTTTTTT. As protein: CASSDGGANTGPFF.